This T cell receptor (beta chain) was retrieved from a study of T cell repertoires in cytomegalovirus infection. Looking at the study overall: Public TCR beta signatures were indicative of both CMV infection and a matching HLA type.

There are 15 residues in the CDR3. Germline trimming cut 0 bases from V and 7 bases from J; bases unmatched to any gene: 3. Germline values: CDR1 KGHSH, CDR2 LQKENI. Points from the study as a whole: The cumulative frequency of public TCR beta families distinguished individuals who carried CMV together with the relevant HLA. Within the response measured ex vivo, HLA-C-restricted CMV-specific TCR beta clonotypes were dominant.

TCRdb analysed the reads with MiXCR anew, one entry per CDR3 protein. Among around 530,000 distinct CDR3 sequences, approximately 26% were seen once, and the ten largest hold roughly 13%. This clonotype was picked up a small number of times. The antigen remains undetermined. This chain connects TRBV18 to TRBJ1-2; 12 bases align to TRBD1. Sequencing input: PBMCs. The receptor's source is a human donor in good health (CMV status not recorded). Some clones in this sample may be carry-over from other donors' samples. CDR3 nucleotide sequence: TGTGCCAGCTCACCACCGGGACAGGGGGCGAGTGGCTACACCTTC. Amino acid sequence: CASSPPGQGASGYTF. The whole variable domain, remainder taken from reference TRBV18 and TRBJ1-2, is NAGVMQNPRHLVRRRGQEARLRCSPMKGHSHVYWYRQLPEEGLKFMVYLQKENIIDESGMPKERFSAEFPKEGPSILRIQQVVRGDSAAYFCASSPPGQGASGYTFGSGTRLTVV.